Reported below is one T cell receptor (beta chain). The antigen is not known. The germline V gene has CDR1 SGHRS and CDR2 YFSETQ. The V gene lost 3 bases and the J gene lost 2 bases, with 2 bases spanning the gap. This CDR3 region has 11 residues. This sample was included in a study of CD4 T cells in relation to SARS-CoV-2 and coronaviruses. Study information: ViraFEST: roughly ten-day antigen culture of PBMCs, then TCR beta CDR3 sequencing.

CD4+ T cells from unexposed donors were obtained before the COVID-19 pandemic (2011-2018). The cells were cultured for about ten days before CD4+ T cells were isolated. Unexposed-donor CD4+ T cells were probed with SARS-CoV-2 S/N and four cold-coronavirus spikes, cells permitting. Sequenced by immunoSEQ multiplex PCR; TCRdb stores in-frame clones only, minus some. The table records around 18,000 clones, around 77% of them present only once. Overall study findings and caveats: Each donor contributed either pre-pandemic or post-infection samples, not both. In approximately 70% of donors, memory CD4+ clonotypes crossrecognized SARS-CoV-2 and at least one common cold coronavirus spike.

The origin of this receptor is a human donor in good health. Sequences were obtained from CD4+ T cells from PBMCs, cultured in vitro. This chain joins TRBV5-1 and TRBJ2-5; D is undetermined. CDR3 DNA sequence: TGCGCCAGCAGCTGGCAAGAGACCCAGTACTTC. Its translation: CASSWQETQYF.